Each of the 21 T cell receptor beta chains below was sequenced from the same sample in a study of blood T cells in healthy people across ages. The authors ran a second PCR of 7 to 11 cycles using a sample-barcoded 5' primer and a J-beta primer mix. MiXCR was run by TCRdb on the 5' RACE reads, yielding one entry per CDR3 protein. This table has about 1.6 million distinct CDR3 sequences, roughly 30% appearing once. Input material: blood. The source is a woman under 40 in good health.

This chain uses TRBV29-1 with TRBJ1-1, with D unclear. The CDR3 is made up of 14 amino acids. Germline V gene sequence: CDR1 SQVTM, CDR2 ANQGSEA. The germline V and J ends were trimmed by 7 bases and 4 bases, with 19 bases remaining between them. Here the CDR3 DNA reads TGCAGCGGGTTCGGACCTCTCACGGGCACTGAAGCTTTCTTT. Translating it yields CSGFGPLTGTEAFF.

The chain is built from TRBV7-9 and TRBJ2-5; TRBD2 matches 15 bases. The end of the DNA is better explained by TRBJ2-7, so the J call may be wrong. Germline CDR1 reads SEHNR; CDR2 reads FQNEAQ (reference sequence). This CDR3 comprises 18 residues. The CDR3 spells CASNLGLAGGRLSDEQYF. The CDR3 nucleotides are TGTGCCAGCAACTTGGGACTAGCGGGAGGCCGCCTATCGGACGAGCAGTACTTC.

Comments on this clonotype: An end of the junction does not agree with germline; a read error may underlie this. V is TRBV12-3 or TRBV12-4 and J is TRBJ2-3, with TRBD2 matching over 9 bases. The CDR3 consists of 15 residues. The CDR3 is CASSVAGALADTQYF. CDR3 nucleotide sequence: TGTGCCAGCAGTGTAGCGGGAGCCCTGGCGGATACGCAGTATTTT.

This clonotype was picked up a small number of times. The rearrangement uses TRBV7-2 and TRBJ2-5, with 13 positions matching TRBD2. Unmatched junction bases numbered 8, after V lost 5 bases and J lost 2 bases. CDR1 is SGHTA and CDR2 is FQGNSA in the germline V gene. This CDR3 is built from 17 residues. The DNA of the CDR3 is TGTGCCAGCAGCCCCGGGACTAGCGGGGCTCTTCAAGAGACCCAGTACTTC. This encodes CASSPGTSGALQETQYF.

This clonotype was seen a handful of times. This chain links TRBV6-1 with TRBJ2-5, with D maybe TRBD2 (6 bases). The V end was cut by 3 bases, the J end by 5 bases, with 13 bases between. The CDR3 consists of 14 residues. Germline assignment: CDR1 MNHNS and CDR2 SASEGT. DNA for the CDR3: TGTGCCAGCAGTGAGAGGGCACGGGGGGAGACCCAGTACTTC. This sequence encodes CASSERARGETQYF.

This clonotype was seen repeatedly, ten times or more. The chain combines TRBV29-1 with TRBJ1-1; tentative D call: TRBD1 (5 bases). V was pared by 4 bases and J by 3 bases, with 9 bases between. The germline CDR1 and CDR2 sequences are SQVTM and ANQGSEA. The CDR3 runs 12 residues. CDR3 in DNA: TGCAGCGTTGTGGGGCCCGACACTGAAGCTTTCTTT. This codes for CSVVGPDTEAFF.

This clonotype was seen more than once but under ten times. The V call is TRBV4-1, the J call TRBJ2-3, with D possibly being TRBD1 (5 bases). The CDR3 totals 15 residues. The V gene lost 0 bases and the J gene lost 2 bases, with 9 bases spanning the gap. Looked up from germline, CDR1 is MGHRA and CDR2 is YSYEKL. In nucleotides, the CDR3 is TGCGCCAGCAGCCAAGATGCAGGGAACACAGATACGCAGTATTTT. Translating gives CASSQDAGNTDTQYF.

The CDR3: CASSLASIAYEQYF. The CDR3 DNA reads as TGTGCCAGCAGTTTGGCGTCGATAGCATACGAGCAGTACTTC. The V and J genes are TRBV12-3 or TRBV12-4 and TRBJ2-5; D is unresolved. The DNA matches TRBJ2-7 better at its end, which makes the J call doubtful. The CDR3 sequence is 14 residues long.

V usage is TRBV5-1 and J usage is TRBJ2-7, with D unclear. The CDR3 loop spans 14 amino acids. Trimming removed 0 bases at V and 5 bases at J, with 12 bases between. In germline, CDR1 is SGHRS, CDR2 YFSETQ. The CDR3 protein is CASSLGADRNEQYF. DNA for the CDR3: TGCGCCAGCAGCTTGGGGGCGGACCGCAACGAGCAGTACTTC.

The J gene is TRBJ2-3, the V gene TRBV3-1; TRBD1 matches at 8 bases. CDR3 length: 15 amino acids. Germline-derived CDR1 and CDR2 are LGHDT and YNNKEL (reference sequence). The V and J ends lost 3 bases and 6 bases, in that order; junction bases with no gene match: 8. This CDR3 reads CASSQRDRSTDTQYF. CDR3 coding DNA: TGTGCCAGCAGCCAGAGGGACAGGTCCACGGATACGCAGTATTTT.

This chain links TRBV4-2 with TRBJ2-5; D gene ambiguous. The CDR3 consists of 15 residues. The ends were cut back, 4 bases at V and 4 bases at J, with 16 bases in the middle. CDR1 and CDR2 from the germline V gene are LGHNA and YNFKEQ. The CDR3 protein is CASSPTTRPVETQYF. The DNA for the CDR3 is TGTGCCAGCAGCCCGACGACTCGACCAGTAGAGACCCAGTACTTC.

The chain combines TRBV30 with TRBJ1-5; D is perhaps TRBD1 (5 bases). The CDR3 spans 15 residues. CDR1 and CDR2 (germline): GTSNPN, SVGIG (reference sequence). V lost 1 base to trimming and J lost 1 base, with 11 bases between them. The CDR3 nucleotides are TGTGCCTGGAGTGAGACAGAGGGCAGCAATCAGCCCCAGCATTTT. It specifies CAWSETEGSNQPQHF.

As to this clonotype: At one of its ends the junction is not consistent with the germline gene, which may arise from a read error. This chain links TRBV27 with TRBJ2-3, with 9 bases aligning to TRBD2. Germline-derived CDR1 and CDR2 are MNHEY and SMNVEV (reference sequence). The CDR3 covers 16 residues. The chain's CDR3 is CASGLAGTSLTDTQYF. CDR3 coding DNA: TGTGCCAGCGGTTTAGCCGGGACTAGCCTCACAGATACGCAGTATTTT.

This chain joins TRBV9 and TRBJ1-2; D ambiguous. Trimming cost V 4 bases and J 7 bases, with 11 bases left between them. The CDR3 is made up of 12 amino acids. Germline V gene data show CDR1 as SGDLS and CDR2 as YYNGEE. CDR3 DNA: TGTGCCAGCAGCCCAACTAGTGCTGGCTACACCTTC. This encodes CASSPTSAGYTF.

With respect to this clonotype: The junction differs from germline at one of its ends, possibly a read error. The chain links TRBV28 to TRBJ2-3; D not certain. The CDR3 sequence is 12 residues long. Germline V gene sequence: CDR1 MDHEN, CDR2 SYDVKM. The CDR3 coding sequence is TGTGTCAGCAGTGTTTACGCCAATACGCAGTATTTT. It is translated as CVSSVYANTQYF.

This chain joins TRBV20-1 and TRBJ1-3, with TRBD1 as a possible D gene (6 bases). The germline V gene encodes CDR1 DFQATT and CDR2 SNEGSKA (reference sequence). With 6 bases removed from V and 2 bases from J, the gap between germline ends came to 14 bases. The CDR3 contains 14 residues. CDR3 sequence (DNA): TGCAGTGCAAATACAGGGAACACTGGAAACACCATATATTTT. It specifies CSANTGNTGNTIYF.

The chain links TRBV20-1 to TRBJ1-1; D may be TRBD1 (6 bases). Germline V gives CDR1 DFQATT, CDR2 SNEGSKA (reference sequence). The ends were cut back, 6 bases at V and 7 bases at J, with 9 bases in the middle. The CDR3 is 10 residues long. The CDR3 region is CSASRGEAFF. The CDR3 DNA is TGCAGTGCCAGCAGGGGTGAAGCTTTCTTT.

The CDR3 spells CASSQYFDGEAFF. The CDR3 DNA is TGTGCCAGCAGCCAGTACTTTGACGGTGAAGCTTTCTTT. The chain carries TRBV14 and TRBJ1-1; D is ambiguous. The germline V gene has CDR1 SGHDN and CDR2 FVKESK. V lost 3 bases to trimming and J lost 7 bases, with 12 bases between them. The CDR3 has 13 residues. Variable domain in full (rest from reference TRBV14 and TRBJ1-1): EAGVTQFPSHSVIEKGQTVTLRCDPISGHDNLYWYRRVMGKEIKFLLHFVKESKQDESGMPNNRFLAERTGGTYSTLKVQPAELEDSGVYFCASSQYFDGEAFFGQGTRLTVV.

There are many counts of this clonotype. This chain uses TRBV12-3 or TRBV12-4 with TRBJ2-3; TRBD2 agrees at 9 bases. With V trimmed by 4 bases and J by 0 bases, 5 bases remained unmatched. This CDR3 is 16 amino acids long. For the CDR3, the DNA is TGTGCCAGCAGTTCCCCACTAGCGGGCAGCACAGATACGCAGTATTTT. The encoded protein is CASSSPLAGSTDTQYF.

Concerning this clonotype: One junction end does not reproduce the germline sequence, and a read error may be involved. The V and J genes are TRBV7-3 and TRBJ2-2; 9 bases map to TRBD2. The CDR3 is 16 amino acids. CDR1 is SGHTA, CDR2 FQGTGA, per germline. The CDR3 is CASSLVAGGNAGELFF. The CDR3 region has the DNA TGTGCCAGCAGCCTAGTGGCGGGAGGGAACGCCGGGGAGCTGTTTTTT. The whole variable domain, remainder taken from reference TRBV7-3 and TRBJ2-2, is GAGVSQTPSNKVTEKGKYVELRCDPISGHTALYWYRQSLGQGPEFLIYFQGTGAADDSGLPNDRFFAVRPEGSVSTLKIQRTERGDSAVYLCASSLVAGGNAGELFFGEGSRLTVL.

The chain links TRBV12-3 or TRBV12-4 to TRBJ2-1; D not certain. Trimming shortened V by 6 bases and J by 5 bases, and 11 bases separated the two germline ends. The length of the CDR3 is 13 residues. The CDR3 nucleotides read TGTGCCAGCAGGTTAAACAGAGACAATGAGCAGTTCTTC. Protein sequence: CASRLNRDNEQFF.